This is a list of T cell receptor beta chains from one sample in a study of shared clonotypes between healthy human individuals. Clones were read by immunoSEQ multiplex PCR, and TCRdb kept only the in-frame ones, dropping some. The data contain 330,000 or so clones, around 74% of them singletons. Material for sequencing was memory CD4+ T cells sorted from blood. These receptor sequences come from a man younger than 45 in good health. Each CDR3 is given with its conserved first and last residue. D genes are given only for firm matches. Only part of the rows carry a size: once, few, many, or a class if the clone is expanded.

abundance	v_gene	d_gene	len	j_gene	CDR3nt	CDR3aa
-	TRBV7-9	-	13	TRBJ1-5	TGTGCCAGCAGCTTAGACGGGGAACAGCCCCAGCATTTT	CASSLDGEQPQHF
-	TRBV28	TRBD2	15	TRBJ2-3	TGTGCCAGCAGTTTATTGGCGGGAGGGGCAGATACGCAGTATTTT	CASSLLAGGADTQYF
-	TRBV5-1	TRBD1	15	TRBJ1-2	TGCGCCAGCAGCCGGGACAGCCAAACTAACTATGGCTACACCTTC	CASSRDSQTNYGYTF
-	TRBV5-1	-	15	TRBJ1-3	TGCGCCAGCAGCTTGGATTGGGGGACTGGAAACACCATATATTTT	CASSLDWGTGNTIYF
-	TRBV7-2	TRBD2	18	TRBJ2-3	TGTGCCAGCAGCTTACAAAGCGGGGTGGCGGGAGCAACAGATACGCAGTATTTT	CASSLQSGVAGATDTQYF
few	TRBV5-4	TRBD2	17	TRBJ2-7	TGTGCCAGCAGCCCAAACCTAGCGGGAGGGACTGGGTCCGAGCAGTACTTC	CASSPNLAGGTGSEQYF
-	TRBV18	-	15	TRBJ1-2	TGTGCCAGCTCACCGGGGGATCCCTCCGGCTATGGCTACACCTTC	CASSPGDPSGYGYTF
-	TRBV20-1	-	10	TRBJ2-5	TGCAGTGCTAGAAAAGAGACCCAGTACTTC	CSARKETQYF
few	TRBV27	TRBD2	14	TRBJ2-1	TGTGCCAGCAGTGTGGGAGGGAGGTACAATGAGCAGTTCTTC	CASSVGGRYNEQFF
-	TRBV2	TRBD2	15	TRBJ2-3	TGTGCCAGCAGTCTTCGACGGGAGGAGGGGGATACGCAGTATTTT	CASSLRREEGDTQYF
many	TRBV19	-	15	TRBJ2-7	TGTGCCAGCCATCCAAGGTCGGGGAACCCCTACGAGCAGTACTTC	CASHPRSGNPYEQYF
-	TRBV28	TRBD1	15	TRBJ2-7	TGTGCCAGCAGTTTCTCCGGGACAGGGGCCTACGAGCAGTACTTC	CASSFSGTGAYEQYF
-	TRBV9	-	15	TRBJ2-2	TGTGCCAGCAGCGTAGAAGGACTTAGGGGCGGGGAGCTGTTTTTT	CASSVEGLRGGELFF
-	TRBV27	TRBD1	15	TRBJ2-3	TGTGCCAGCAGGAACCGGGACAGGGGCACAGATACGCAGTATTTT	CASRNRDRGTDTQYF
-	TRBV7-9	-	14	TRBJ2-3	TGTGCCAGCAGCTTAGTAACAAGCACAGATACGCAGTATTTT	CASSLVTSTDTQYF
-	TRBV11-2	-	13	TRBJ1-5	TGTGCCAGCAGTCCCGATAGGGATCAGCCCCAGCATTTT	CASSPDRDQPQHF
-	TRBV11-2	TRBD2	16	TRBJ2-1	TGTGCCAGCAGCCCGGTAGGCCCTAGCGGGGGAGATGAGCAGTTCTTC	CASSPVGPSGGDEQFF
-	TRBV2	-	13	TRBJ2-2	TGTGCCAGCGACAGGTTAGGGTCCGGGGAGCTGTTTTTT	CASDRLGSGELFF
-	TRBV9	-	16	TRBJ1-3	TGTGCCAGCAGCACCCATATTGTGGGATCTGGAAACACCATATATTTT	CASSTHIVGSGNTIYF
-	TRBV7-8	-	17	TRBJ1-3	TGTGCCAGCAGCCCTCACCCCGGACTAAATGCTGGAAACACCATATATTTT	CASSPHPGLNAGNTIYF
many	TRBV5-1	-	14	TRBJ2-7	TGCGCCAGCAGTCTCACAGGGAGCTCCTACGAGCAGTACTTC	CASSLTGSSYEQYF
many	TRBV28	TRBD1	16	TRBJ2-1	TGTGCCAGCAGCCCTATTGGGACAGGAGGCCACAATGAGCAGTTCTTC	CASSPIGTGGHNEQFF
once	TRBV28	TRBD2	15	TRBJ2-7	TGTGCCAGCACGAGGACTAGCGGGAGTACCTACGAGCAGTACTTC	CASTRTSGSTYEQYF
-	TRBV5-4	-	15	TRBJ2-2	TGTGCCAGCAGGCCCGGGACTCAGGGATCCGGGGAGCTGTTTTTT	CASRPGTQGSGELFF
-	TRBV2	-	13	TRBJ1-1	TGTGCCACCCACGACAGACCGAACACTGAAGCTTTCTTT	CATHDRPNTEAFF
few	TRBV5-5	-	15	TRBJ1-3	TGTGCCAGCAGCTCAGGGGAATGGGCTGGAAACACCATATATTTT	CASSSGEWAGNTIYF
-	TRBV6-1	TRBD2	19	TRBJ2-2	TGTGCCAGCAGTGCACTAGCCGGACTAGCGGGAGGGATCACCGGGGAGCTGTTTTTT	CASSALAGLAGGITGELFF
-	TRBV5-8	TRBD1	17	TRBJ2-3	TGTGCCAGCAGTAGGAGGGACAGGGGATCGGGCACAGATACGCAGTATTTT	CASSRRDRGSGTDTQYF
few	TRBV7-2	-	14	TRBJ2-7	TGTGCCAGCAGCTTAGTGGGAGGTGCCCACGAGCAGTACTTC	CASSLVGGAHEQYF
-	TRBV2	TRBD2	14	TRBJ2-5	TGTGCCAGCAGGTATAGCGGGAGGGAAGAGACCCAGTACTTC	CASRYSGREETQYF
few	TRBV25-1	-	13	TRBJ1-6	TGTGCCAGCAGTGACAGTCACACTTCACCCCTCCACTTT	CASSDSHTSPLHF
-	TRBV28	-	12	TRBJ1-1	TGTGCCAGCACCACCCACGGGGGGGCGTCTTTCTTT	CASTTHGGASFF
-	TRBV9	TRBD1	15	TRBJ2-1	TGTGCCAGCAGCGACCGGGACAGGGTCACAAATGAGCAGTTCTTC	CASSDRDRVTNEQFF
-	TRBV6-1	-	14	TRBJ1-5	TGTGCCAGCAGTGGGAGGTATAGCAATCAGCCCCAGCATTTT	CASSGRYSNQPQHF
few	TRBV18	TRBD2	15	TRBJ2-5	TGTGCCAGCTCTCCCCGCGGGAGGCCCCAAGAGACCCAGTACTTC	CASSPRGRPQETQYF
-	TRBV5-5	-	15	TRBJ1-5	TGTGCCAGCAGCTTACTGGGGTCTACGGGGGCGTCCCAGCATTTT	CASSLLGSTGASQHF
-	TRBV9	-	13	TRBJ1-1	TGTGCCAGCAGCGCATACGGAGAGACTGAAGCTTTCTTT	CASSAYGETEAFF
-	TRBV7-3	-	14	TRBJ2-7	TGTGCCAGCAGCTGGGCAGGGGCAGGGTACGAGCAGTACTTC	CASSWAGAGYEQYF
-	TRBV7-9	-	14	TRBJ2-3	TGTGCCAGCAGAGTGGGGGGTTCCACAGATACGCAGTATTTT	CASRVGGSTDTQYF
-	TRBV7-3	-	16	TRBJ2-1	TGTGCCAGCAGCTCGACCTCTAGCCCTCTCTACAATGAGCAGTTCTTC	CASSSTSSPLYNEQFF
-	TRBV19	TRBD2	17	TRBJ2-5	TGTGCCAGTAGCGCCGGGACTAGCGGGAGTCGAAGAGAGACCCAGTACTTC	CASSAGTSGSRRETQYF
-	TRBV7-9	TRBD1	15	TRBJ2-7	TGTGCCAGCAGCTCGACTGACAGGGTGGCCTACGAGCAGTACTTC	CASSSTDRVAYEQYF
-	TRBV25-1	TRBD1	15	TRBJ2-2	TGTGCCAGCAGTGAGCAGGGGGCGCGGGTCGGGGAGCTGTTTTTT	CASSEQGARVGELFF
-	TRBV6-1	TRBD1	15	TRBJ1-2	TGTGCCAGCAGTGAGATTGCCGGGACAGGGGATGGCTACACCTTC	CASSEIAGTGDGYTF
-	TRBV2	TRBD2	15	TRBJ2-5	TGTGCCAGCAGTGAGTCGACTAGCGGACAAGAGACCCAGTACTTC	CASSESTSGQETQYF
few	TRBV11-2	TRBD2	16	TRBJ2-7	TGTGCCAGCAGCTTAGGGCTCTCGGCGGGGGCCTACGAGCAGTACTTC	CASSLGLSAGAYEQYF
few	TRBV7-3	TRBD1	15	TRBJ1-2	TGTGCCAGCAGCATAGACCGGGACAGTGGCGGTGGCTACACCTTC	CASSIDRDSGGGYTF
-	TRBV28	-	14	TRBJ1-5	TGTGCCAGCAGTTCCCCGAACTTCGATCAGCCCCAGCATTTT	CASSSPNFDQPQHF
-	TRBV18	TRBD1	17	TRBJ1-4	TGTGCCAGCTCACCACCTCGGACAGGGATGGGAGGAGAAAAACTGTTTTTT	CASSPPRTGMGGEKLFF
-	TRBV13	TRBD1	15	TRBJ2-1	TGTGCCAGCAGCCCTCCGGGACAGGGGTATAATGAGCAGTTCTTC	CASSPPGQGYNEQFF
few	TRBV6-6	-	13	TRBJ1-1	TGTGCCTCCCGACTGAGCATGAACACTGAAGCTTTCTTT	CASRLSMNTEAFF
-	TRBV11-2	TRBD2	16	TRBJ2-7	TGTGCCAGCAGCGAAGGGACTAGCCAAATATACTACGAGCAGTACTTC	CASSEGTSQIYYEQYF
-	TRBV5-4	-	14	TRBJ2-5	TGTGCCAGCAGCTTTTCAGGGGCCCAAGAGACCCAGTACTTC	CASSFSGAQETQYF